Listed below are T cell receptor beta chains from one sample, sequenced in a study of shared clonotypes between healthy human individuals. Clones were read by immunoSEQ multiplex PCR, and TCRdb kept only the in-frame ones, dropping some. The sample shows some 800,000 clones, about 91% of them seen only once. Sample: naive CD8+ T cells sorted from blood. These receptors were taken from a man aged 25-45 years in good health. Each CDR3 is given with its conserved first and last residue. Fields, in order: V gene, D gene, J gene, CDR3 length, clone size, CDR3 DNA, CDR3 protein. A D gene is named only where the DNA matches it firmly. Only some rows state a clone size, as once, few, many or a class for expanded clones.

v_call: TRBV7-9; d_call: NA; j_call: TRBJ2-3; cdr3_length: 15; clone_size: once; cdr3_nt: TGTGCCAGCAGCATAAACCCAGGGCCTACAGATACGCAGTATTTT; cdr3_aa: CASSINPGPTDTQYF
v_call: TRBV29-1; d_call: TRBD2; j_call: TRBJ2-7; cdr3_length: 14; clone_size: NA; cdr3_nt: TGCAGCGTTTATATAGCGGGAGAAGCTTACGAGCAGTACTTC; cdr3_aa: CSVYIAGEAYEQYF
v_call: TRBV27; d_call: TRBD2; j_call: TRBJ2-7; cdr3_length: 19; clone_size: NA; cdr3_nt: TGTGCCAGCAGTGAGGCGGACAGCTGGCTAGCGGGAGGCTCGGGAGAGCAGTACTTC; cdr3_aa: CASSEADSWLAGGSGEQYF
v_call: TRBV27; d_call: NA; j_call: TRBJ2-2; cdr3_length: 14; clone_size: once; cdr3_nt: TGTGCCAGCAGGGCTAGCGCTGGCACCGGGGAGCTGTTTTTT; cdr3_aa: CASRASAGTGELFF
v_call: TRBV4-3; d_call: NA; j_call: TRBJ2-1; cdr3_length: 15; clone_size: NA; cdr3_nt: TGCGCCAGCAGCCAAGGGGACAACACCTACAATGAGCAGTTCTTC; cdr3_aa: CASSQGDNTYNEQFF
v_call: TRBV7-9; d_call: TRBD2; j_call: TRBJ2-1; cdr3_length: 19; clone_size: NA; cdr3_nt: TGTGCCAGCAGCAATAGCGTAAGGACAAAGCGGGAGGCCCGCGGCGAGCAGTTCTTC; cdr3_aa: CASSNSVRTKREARGEQFF
v_call: TRBV28; d_call: TRBD2; j_call: TRBJ2-2; cdr3_length: 16; clone_size: few; cdr3_nt: TGTGCCAGCAGTTTAAATGCGGGAGCAGGTTCCGGGGAGCTGTTTTTT; cdr3_aa: CASSLNAGAGSGELFF
v_call: TRBV9; d_call: NA; j_call: TRBJ1-2; cdr3_length: 16; clone_size: NA; cdr3_nt: TGTGCCAGCAGCAACCCCGGGAACTTATTTCTTAATGGCTACACCTTC; cdr3_aa: CASSNPGNLFLNGYTF
v_call: TRBV20-1; d_call: NA; j_call: TRBJ2-1; cdr3_length: 11; clone_size: once; cdr3_nt: TGCAGTGCCGACGACTACAATGAGCAGTTCTTC; cdr3_aa: CSADDYNEQFF
v_call: TRBV27; d_call: TRBD1; j_call: TRBJ1-2; cdr3_length: 15; clone_size: once; cdr3_nt: TGTGCCAGCAGTTTTTATTCAGGGGGAACCTATGGCTACACCTTC; cdr3_aa: CASSFYSGGTYGYTF
v_call: TRBV7-3; d_call: NA; j_call: TRBJ2-3; cdr3_length: 16; clone_size: NA; cdr3_nt: TGTGCCAGCAGCTCGGGGACACTTAATGCCGCTCATACGCAGTATTTT; cdr3_aa: CASSSGTLNAAHTQYF
v_call: TRBV6-6; d_call: TRBD1; j_call: TRBJ1-5; cdr3_length: 14; clone_size: NA; cdr3_nt: TGTGCCAGCAGCCAGGGGGAAGGCAATCAGCCCCAGCATTTT; cdr3_aa: CASSQGEGNQPQHF
v_call: TRBV6-5; d_call: TRBD1; j_call: TRBJ2-1; cdr3_length: 14; clone_size: NA; cdr3_nt: TGTGCCAGCAGTTACGGACAGGGGGCGGGTGAGCAGTTCTTC; cdr3_aa: CASSYGQGAGEQFF
v_call: TRBV1; d_call: NA; j_call: TRBJ2-7; cdr3_length: 17; clone_size: NA; cdr3_nt: TGCACCAGCAGCCAAGATAGGTTATGGGACAGGGCGTACGAGCAGTACTTC; cdr3_aa: CTSSQDRLWDRAYEQYF
v_call: TRBV7-2; d_call: NA; j_call: TRBJ2-3; cdr3_length: 15; clone_size: NA; cdr3_nt: TGTGCCAGCAGCTTTGAGTCCCGAGTCGGAGATACGCAGTATTTT; cdr3_aa: CASSFESRVGDTQYF
v_call: TRBV15; d_call: NA; j_call: TRBJ2-7; cdr3_length: 15; clone_size: NA; cdr3_nt: TGTGCCACCAGCCCCGAATTGGCCGGAGGCTACGAGCAGTACTTC; cdr3_aa: CATSPELAGGYEQYF
v_call: TRBV13; d_call: NA; j_call: TRBJ2-2; cdr3_length: 16; clone_size: NA; cdr3_nt: TGTGCCAGCAGCACCCTAAGGACAGAGAACACCGGGGAGCTGTTTTTT; cdr3_aa: CASSTLRTENTGELFF
v_call: TRBV27; d_call: TRBD2; j_call: TRBJ2-1; cdr3_length: 16; clone_size: NA; cdr3_nt: TGTGCCAGCAGTCTTTCCCCGGCTAGCGGGAGTGATGAGCAGTTCTTC; cdr3_aa: CASSLSPASGSDEQFF
v_call: TRBV7-9; d_call: NA; j_call: TRBJ2-5; cdr3_length: 16; clone_size: NA; cdr3_nt: TGTGCCAGCAGCTTAGATCGGAGACAGCTCCAAGAGACCCAGTACTTC; cdr3_aa: CASSLDRRQLQETQYF
v_call: TRBV30; d_call: NA; j_call: TRBJ2-7; cdr3_length: 14; clone_size: NA; cdr3_nt: TGTGCCTGGAGTGTCTCGACAGGCGCCTACGAGCAGTACTTC; cdr3_aa: CAWSVSTGAYEQYF
v_call: TRBV19; d_call: NA; j_call: TRBJ2-7; cdr3_length: 13; clone_size: NA; cdr3_nt: TGTGCCAGTAGTCCTGGACAACCCTACGAGCAGTACTTC; cdr3_aa: CASSPGQPYEQYF
v_call: TRBV7-6; d_call: NA; j_call: TRBJ1-4; cdr3_length: 14; clone_size: NA; cdr3_nt: TGTGCCAGCAGCCCCCAAGGGGCTAATGAAAAACTGTTTTTT; cdr3_aa: CASSPQGANEKLFF
v_call: TRBV7-6; d_call: NA; j_call: TRBJ2-3; cdr3_length: 17; clone_size: NA; cdr3_nt: TGTGCCAGCAGCCCCCCGGTCCGGACCCCTAGCACAGATACGCAGTATTTT; cdr3_aa: CASSPPVRTPSTDTQYF
v_call: TRBV7-2; d_call: NA; j_call: TRBJ2-3; cdr3_length: 13; clone_size: NA; cdr3_nt: TGTGCCAGCAGCTTACCCAGTACAGATACGCAGTATTTT; cdr3_aa: CASSLPSTDTQYF
v_call: TRBV19; d_call: TRBD2; j_call: TRBJ2-7; cdr3_length: 15; clone_size: NA; cdr3_nt: TGTGCCAGTACCCCAGGGGCTAGCGGGAGTTACGAGCAGTACTTC; cdr3_aa: CASTPGASGSYEQYF
v_call: TRBV19; d_call: NA; j_call: TRBJ2-1; cdr3_length: 15; clone_size: NA; cdr3_nt: TGTGCCAGTAGTATTTCCGGGAGCTCCTACAATGAGCAGTTCTTC; cdr3_aa: CASSISGSSYNEQFF
v_call: TRBV2; d_call: TRBD1; j_call: TRBJ1-1; cdr3_length: 14; clone_size: once; cdr3_nt: TGTGCCAGCAGTGTGGGACAGGGAATCACTGAAGCTTTCTTT; cdr3_aa: CASSVGQGITEAFF
v_call: TRBV4-1; d_call: NA; j_call: TRBJ2-7; cdr3_length: 13; clone_size: few; cdr3_nt: TGCGCCAGCAGCCGAACTGAGGGATACGAGCAGTACTTC; cdr3_aa: CASSRTEGYEQYF
v_call: TRBV6-6; d_call: NA; j_call: TRBJ1-2; cdr3_length: 13; clone_size: NA; cdr3_nt: TGTGCCAGCACGGAGGCTACGTACTATGGCTACACCTTC; cdr3_aa: CASTEATYYGYTF
v_call: TRBV7-9; d_call: NA; j_call: TRBJ2-7; cdr3_length: 12; clone_size: NA; cdr3_nt: TGTGCCAGCAGCCAAGGGGTCTACGAGCAGTACTTC; cdr3_aa: CASSQGVYEQYF